A single sample gave rise to the 8 T cell receptor beta chains below, sequenced in a study of blood T cell repertoires in COVID-19. Clones were read by immunoSEQ multiplex PCR, and TCRdb kept only the in-frame ones, dropping some. This sample has roughly 24,000 clones, with roughly 85% found just once. The sequencing sample was made of peripheral blood. All receptors come from a human donor in a cohort sampled during active COVID-19.

The chain is built from TRBV6-1 and TRBJ2-1, with a tentative D call TRBD2 (5 bases). CDR1 is MNHNS, CDR2 SASEGT, per germline. Trimming removed 3 bases from V and 13 bases from J, with 13 bases in between. This CDR3 is built from 12 residues. CDR3 in amino acids: CASSEVGVLQFF. The DNA of the CDR3 is TGTGCCAGCAGTGAGGTGGGAGTCCTTCAGTTCTTC.

This clone was counted once. The chain couples TRBV3-1 (or the pseudogene TRBV3-2) to TRBJ1-2; possible D gene TRBD1, 5 bases. Trimming took 0 bases from V and 8 from J, leaving 10 bases between them. Germline-derived CDR1 and CDR2 are LGHDT and YNNKEL (reference sequence). The CDR3 is 13 amino acids. CDR3 residues: CASSQESGRGYTF. CDR3 nucleotides: TGTGCCAGCAGCCAAGAATCAGGGCGCGGCTACACCTTC.

J is TRBJ2-5 and V is TRBV4-2; 13 nucleotides match TRBD2. J was trimmed by 1 base and V by 5 bases; bases with no gene match: 1. CDR1 is LGHNA, CDR2 YNFKEQ, per germline. The CDR3 runs 15 residues. The CDR3 sequence is CASSWTSGGQETQYF. DNA of the CDR3: TGTGCCAGCAGCTGGACTAGCGGGGGCCAAGAGACCCAGTACTTC.

The chain couples TRBV5-1 to TRBJ2-5; 7 bases are shared with TRBD2. J gave up 2 bases and V 4 bases, and 5 bases lay outside the gene matches. Germline V gene lookup returns CDR1 SGHRS and CDR2 YFSETQ. The length of the CDR3 is 14 residues. DNA of the CDR3: TGCGCCAGCAGCCGGTTGCGGGGGCAAGAGACCCAGTACTTC. The encoded protein is CASSRLRGQETQYF.

J is TRBJ2-2 and V is TRBV7-4; tentative D call: TRBD2 (6 bases). Trimming shortened V by 3 bases and J by 3 bases, and 29 bases separated the two germline ends. CDR1 SGHVT and CDR2 SQSDAQ come from the germline V gene. The CDR3 contains 21 residues. The CDR3 bases are TGTGCCAGCAGCTTTAATCGACGTGAGGGAGGCCCAACCGGGGACACCGGGGAGCTGTTTTTT. This translates into CASSFNRREGGPTGDTGELFF.

The CDR3 sequence is CASSAVAGNTGELFF. Written as DNA, the CDR3 is TGTGCCAGCAGCGCCGTTGCAGGAAACACCGGGGAGCTGTTTTTT. The V call is TRBV9, the J call TRBJ2-2; no clear D gene. Germline V gene sequence: CDR1 SGDLS, CDR2 YYNGEE. With 3 bases removed from V and 2 bases from J, the gap between germline ends came to 11 bases. The CDR3 is 15 amino acids.

This clone occurred once. The gene calls are TRBV3-1 (or the pseudogene TRBV3-2) and TRBJ1-2; D might be TRBD1 (5 bases). Germline CDR1 is LGHDT and CDR2 is YNNKEL (reference sequence). The ends were cut back, 4 bases at V and 6 bases at J, with 12 bases in the middle. The CDR3 consists of 13 residues. CDR3 nucleotides: TGTGCCAGCAGCCTCCTACGGGGGGATGGCTACACCTTC. It codes for CASSLLRGDGYTF.

V is TRBV28 and J is TRBJ1-4; the match to TRBD1 covers 7 bases. There are 15 residues in the CDR3. In germline, CDR1 is MDHEN, CDR2 SYDVKM. The J segment lost 5 bases and the V segment lost 3 bases, leaving 6 bases of the junction unmatched. In DNA, the CDR3 is TGTGCCAGCAGTTTCGCAAGACAGGGAAATGAAAAACTGTTTTTT. It yields the protein CASSFARQGNEKLFF.